This T cell receptor (beta chain) was captured in a study of relationships among human T cell subsets. Study observations and caveats: Many CDR3s were shared across Th1, Th2 and regulatory subsets. Bead-based sorting did not rule out CD4+CD8+ double-positive cells.

As concerns this clonotype: What it binds is not known.

From pooled CD4+ and CD8+ T cells, anti-CD45RA microbeads isolated naive plus transitional cells. This CDR3 comprises 13 residues. V was clipped by 2 bases and J by 4 bases, with 11 bases between them. Per germline, CDR1 GTSNPN and CDR2 SVGIG (reference sequence). The T cell receptor alpha and beta CDR3 regions were amplified from mRNA by semiquantitative ARM-PCR. ARM-PCR used tagged nested gene-specific primers, then communal superprimers for exponential amplification. TCRdb analysed the multiplex PCR reads with MiXCR anew, one entry per CDR3 protein. The profile shows about 7,300 distinct CDR3 sequences, under 70% of them singletons.

The chain combines TRBV30 with TRBJ1-1, with a possible D match to TRBD1 (5 bases). The source material was naive and transitional (CD45RA+) T cells sorted from blood. The sequence was collected from a man in his forties in good health. CDR3 sequence: CAWSQGDLTEAFF. CDR3 bases: TGTGCCTGGAGTCAAGGGGACCTCACTGAAGCTTTCTTT.